The 3 T cell receptor beta chains below were found in one sample sequenced in a study of vaccination and CD4 T cells after COVID-19. These receptors lack a known antigen. The Oncomine TCR Beta short-read assay sequenced DNA from cultured CD4+ T cells. From the PCR reads, TCRdb called clonotypes with MiXCR, one entry per CDR3 protein. The top ten hold about a fifth of the sample, which has over 20,000 distinct CDR3 sequences, 35% to 40% seen once. Stated treatment: approximately 10-day PBMC culture with coronavirus spike peptide pools or control peptides (ViraFEST assay). Sequencing used CD4+ T cells from blood, cultured in vitro, obtained before SARS-CoV-2 vaccination. These TCRs come from a human donor who received a COVID-19 vaccine.

This chain links TRBV6-4 with TRBJ2-3, with 7 bases fitting TRBD1. The CDR3 runs to 14 residues. V trimming: 4 bases; J trimming: 3 bases; junction bases outside the gene matches: 4. CDR1 and CDR2 (germline): MRHNA, SNTAGT. The CDR3 DNA is TGTGCCAGCAGTGTTGGGACAGAAACAGATACGCAGTATTTT. It specifies CASSVGTETDTQYF.

The chain links TRBV20-1 to TRBJ2-5; possibly TRBD2 for D (7 bases). This CDR3 is 16 amino acids long. V lost 1 base and J lost 4, with 19 bases in between. Germline V gives CDR1 DFQATT, CDR2 SNEGSKA (reference sequence). The CDR3 loop is CSARGNGGGAAETQYF. The CDR3 DNA follows: TGCAGTGCTAGAGGGAATGGGGGGGGGGCCGCAGAGACCCAGTACTTC.

V is TRBV25-1 and J is TRBJ2-5, with 11 nucleotides matching TRBD2. This CDR3 is built from 15 residues. Looked up from germline, CDR1 is MGHDK and CDR2 is SYGVNS. Trimming cost V 6 bases and J 7 bases; bases outside gene matches: 10. The CDR3, as DNA: TGTGCCAGCAGCTCCGCTAGCGGGGGGCCCCCGACCCAGTACTTC. This codes for CASSSASGGPPTQYF.